This T cell receptor (beta chain) was sequenced for a study of blood T cell repertoires in COVID-19 (dated by TCRdb to 2019 to 2021). Study-level background: Collaborator samples came from the United States, Italy and Spain and covered acute and convalescent phases of COVID-19. The material from the prospective study consisted of cDNA or gDNA derived from T cells, B-cell-depleted T cells, or PBMCs. The dataset comprised deeply sampled blood TCRbeta repertoires from subjects exposed to, actively infected with, or recovered from COVID-19. The repertoires were made available in a free public database intended to serve as a resource for research on the immune response to SARS-CoV-2. Samples were obtained from the ongoing ImmuneRACE study (first 160 participants) and from about 1,300 subjects provided by 6 global collaborators. The sample metadata nearly always contained a de-identified subject ID, COVID-19 status, age in years and sex. Where HLA class I and class II types were available, the types were taken from metadata supplied by the sample provider, not from assay-based typing. Findings and caveats that apply to the study as a whole: The quantity of clinical and demographic metadata differed by source and by participant and was supplied without curation.

With regard to this clone: No cognate antigen has been identified for it. No base quality information exists; no much larger clone differs at one position.

V drops 1 base and J drops 8 bases, leaving 11 bases in between. The germline V gene specifies SGHTA as CDR1 and FQGNSA as CDR2. The CDR3 holds 13 amino acids from the cysteine to the phenylalanine. Solely the CDR3 DNA is kept, with 39 bases framed from the first base. TCRbeta CDR3 regions were amplified from genomic DNA using the immunoSEQ Assay, a bias-controlled multiplex PCR. The original methods were these. Within the assay, amplification of reference gene primers was used to estimate how many nucleated cells each sample contained. To quantify the absolute abundance of each unique TCRbeta CDR3 rearrangement, sequence reads were collapsed and filtered. For each sample, productive Simpson clonality was calculated as the square root of Simpson's diversity index over productive rearrangements. The table was pulled from immuneACCESS by TCRdb, which kept in-frame rearrangements only. Such tables lose some clones; where checked, under half of the loss comes from unresolved V genes, and the rest has no known cause. V, J and clone size were drawn from that table, and D and trimming were deduced from the DNA. The sample includes roughly 170,000 clones, with about 87% observed a single time. Roughly 0.9% of the sample rests with the top ten.

A second Seattle source provided samples from volunteer blood donors who had recovered from COVID-19. Whole blood was collected in K2EDTA tubes by collaborating institutions according to the institutions' own protocols. For TCRbeta analysis, collaborator samples were shipped as frozen whole blood, as isolated PBMCs, or as DNA extracted from either sample type. This receptor was taken from a woman aged 18-29 years who had recovered from COVID-19. Here the chain combines TRBV7-2 and TRBJ1-2, with the D segment identity uncertain. The sequencing sample was made of peripheral blood. Here is the DNA: TGTGCCAGCAGCTTAGATAGGGCGGGAGGCTACACCTTC. This sequence encodes CASSLDRAGGYTF.